The 17 T cell receptor beta chains reported below all come from one sample, sequenced in a study of blood T cell repertoires in COVID-19. Profiled with immunoSEQ multiplex PCR; TCRdb holds only in-frame clones, not every one. The sample contains 300,000 to 350,000 clones, 90% to 95% of which appear only once. The source material was PBMCs or T cells enriched from blood (not recorded which). Source of these receptors: a woman in her twenties or thirties who had been exposed to COVID-19.

This clone occurred once. The chain employs TRBV9 and TRBJ1-3, with 8 bases identical to TRBD1. CDR1 SGDLS and CDR2 YYNGEE come from the germline V gene. Trimming at V came to 3 bases and at J to 1 base, leaving 6 bases not matched to a gene. CDR3 size: 16 residues. The chain's CDR3 is CASSATGGSSGNTIYF. CDR3 sequence (DNA): TGTGCCAGCAGCGCAACAGGGGGTTCATCTGGAAACACCATATATTTT.

CDR3 sequence: CASSLYRVETEAFF. CDR3 in DNA: TGCGCCAGCAGCTTGTACAGGGTAGAAACTGAAGCTTTCTTT. The gene calls are TRBV5-1 and TRBJ1-1; possibly TRBD1 for D (6 bases). From germline, CDR1 is SGHRS and CDR2 YFSETQ. The CDR3 consists of 14 residues. V lost 1 base to trimming and J lost 5 bases, with 12 bases between them. Complete variable domain (other parts from reference TRBV5-1 and TRBJ1-1): KAGVTQTPRYLIKTRGQQVTLSCSPISGHRSVSWYQQTPGQGLQFLFEYFSETQRNKGNFPGRFSGRQFSNSRSEMNVSTLELGDSALYLCASSLYRVETEAFFGQGTRLTVV.

The V call is TRBV7-9, the J call TRBJ1-2; D unclear. V was trimmed by 1 base and J by 5 bases, leaving 8 bases between them. Looked up from germline, CDR1 is SEHNR and CDR2 is FQNEAQ (reference sequence). This CDR3 spans 13 amino acids. CDR3 bases: TGTGCCAGCAGCTTAGTGACTTCATATGGCTACACCTTC. Its protein product is CASSLVTSYGYTF.

The V and J genes are TRBV5-1 and TRBJ1-1, with TRBD1 identical over 8 bases. Unmatched junction bases numbered 9, after V lost 4 bases and J lost 7 bases. Germline loops: CDR1 SGHRS, CDR2 YFSETQ. This CDR3 has 14 residues. The CDR3 DNA follows: TGCGCCAGCAGCGGGCAACAGGGGGGCCTTGAAGCTTTCTTT. Amino acid sequence: CASSGQQGGLEAFF.

J is TRBJ2-5 and V is TRBV5-6; D unresolved. V was cut by 0 bases and J by 2 bases, with 17 bases left in between. The CDR3 contains 17 residues. In germline, CDR1 is SGHDT, CDR2 YYEEEE. CDR3 in DNA: TGTGCCAGCAGCTTGGAGTGGAGTTCCCGGGTTCAAGAGACCCAGTACTTC. Encoded protein: CASSLEWSSRVQETQYF.

The chain employs TRBV11-2 and TRBJ2-7, with 7 nucleotides matching TRBD1. V gave up 0 bases and J gave up 4 bases; unmatched junction bases: 6. Germline CDR1 SGHAT, CDR2 FQNNGV. The CDR3 runs 15 residues. The CDR3, as DNA: TGTGCCAGCAGCTTAGAGACAGGGTTGGTTTACGAGCAGTACTTC. Protein product: CASSLETGLVYEQYF.

The V call is TRBV4-3, the J call TRBJ1-2; the D is unclear. V shed 0 bases and J shed 3 bases, with 11 bases lying between them. Germline V lookup: CDR1 LGHNA, CDR2 YSLEER. The CDR3 is 15 residues long. This CDR3 reads CASSQEGHSYYGYTF. The CDR3 nucleotides read TGCGCCAGCAGCCAAGAAGGCCACAGCTACTATGGCTACACCTTC.

This clone came up a few times. The genes are TRBV4-3 and TRBJ2-7; D may be TRBD1 (6 bases). CDR1 and CDR2 from the germline V gene are LGHNA and YSLEER. The CDR3 is 13 amino acids. Trimming pared 4 bases from V and 6 bases from J, leaving 13 bases between. The DNA of the CDR3 is TGCGCCAGCAGCCGCACCGGGACAACCGAGCAGTACTTC. Translation gives CASSRTGTTEQYF.

The J gene is TRBJ2-5, the V gene TRBV4-1; 7 bases match TRBD1. The ends lost 2 bases at V and 5 bases at J; junction bases unmatched: 2. Germline V gene data show CDR1 as MGHRA and CDR2 as YSYEKL. This CDR3 has 13 amino acids. CDR3 DNA sequence: TGCGCCAGCAGCCAAAAGACAGGGGAGACCCAGTACTTC. This codes for CASSQKTGETQYF.

This rearrangement joins TRBV10-3 to TRBJ2-5, with 7 bases matching TRBD1. Per the germline V gene, CDR1 is ENHRY and CDR2 is SYGVKD. This CDR3 has 15 residues. J gave up 1 base and V 4 bases, and 6 bases lay outside the gene matches. CDR3 in DNA: TGTGCCATCAGTGTGGGACAGCCCTTCCAAGAGACCCAGTACTTC. Translating gives CAISVGQPFQETQYF.

The chain links TRBV5-4 to TRBJ2-3; D might be TRBD2 (6 bases). V was trimmed by 0 bases and J by 5 bases, leaving 13 bases between them. This CDR3 has 15 residues. Germline V gene sequence: CDR1 SGHNT, CDR2 YYREEE (reference sequence). DNA of the CDR3: TGTGCCAGCAGCTTGGGGAGGGCGGTTAGAGATACGCAGTATTTT. It is translated as CASSLGRAVRDTQYF. Filled out from reference TRBV5-4 and TRBJ2-3, the complete variable domain reads ETGVTQSPTHLIKTRGQQVTLRCSSQSGHNTVSWYQQALGQGPQFIFQYYREEENGRGNFPPRFSGLQFPNYSSELNVNALELDDSALYLCASSLGRAVRDTQYFGPGTRLTVL.

V and J are TRBV5-1 and TRBJ1-6; 7 nucleotides match TRBD1. Germline CDR1 reads SGHRS; CDR2 reads YFSETQ. This CDR3 contains 15 residues. Trimming removed 0 bases from V and 10 bases from J; junction bases left unmatched: 7. The CDR3 protein is CASSLDRGGGSPLHF. CDR3 coding DNA: TGCGCCAGCAGCTTGGACAGGGGTGGGGGCTCACCCCTCCACTTT.

The chain couples TRBV5-5 to TRBJ2-6; D not certain. Looked up from germline, CDR1 is SGHKS and CDR2 is YYEKEE (reference sequence). Trimming removed 3 bases from V and 0 bases from J, with 10 bases in between. The CDR3 sequence is 16 residues long. The CDR3 DNA reads TGTGCCAGCAGCTCAGGTCTGCTCTCTGGGGCCAACGTCCTGACTTTC. This sequence encodes CASSSGLLSGANVLTF. The full variable domain, its missing parts supplied by reference TRBV5-5 and TRBJ2-6, is DAGVTQSPTHLIKTRGQQVTLRCSPISGHKSVSWYQQVLGQGPQFIFQYYEKEERGRGNFPDRFSARQFPNYSSELNVNALLLGDSALYLCASSSGLLSGANVLTFGAGSRLTVL.

The rearrangement uses TRBV11-2 and TRBJ2-5; D perhaps matches TRBD2 (6 bases). V was cut by 1 base and J by 5 bases, with 14 bases left in between. Germline V gene data show CDR1 as SGHAT and CDR2 as FQNNGV. This CDR3 comprises 15 residues. CDR3: CASSLGRGVRETQYF. The CDR3 DNA reads TGTGCCAGCAGCTTAGGGAGGGGCGTTCGGGAGACCCAGTACTTC. Full variable domain (missing parts from reference TRBV11-2 and TRBJ2-5): EAGVAQSPRYKIIEKRQSVAFWCNPISGHATLYWYQQILGQGPKLLIQFQNNGVVDDSQLPKDRFSAERLKGVDSTLKIQPAKLEDSAVYLCASSLGRGVRETQYFGPGTRLLVL.

The rearrangement joins TRBV18 to TRBJ2-7, with 9 bases aligning to TRBD1. The CDR3 runs to 18 residues. Unmatched junction bases numbered 18, after V lost 4 bases and J lost 5 bases. The germline CDR1 and CDR2 sequences are KGHSH and LQKENI. CDR3 nucleotide sequence: TGTGCCAGCTCACTACGTGATCCGGGACAGGGCTTGGTCCACGAGCAGTACTTC. Translated: CASSLRDPGQGLVHEQYF.

This clone has more than one count but fewer than ten. The chain joins TRBV7-2 to TRBJ2-5; no clear D. Trimming removed 5 bases from V and 5 bases from J, with 9 bases in between. Per the germline V gene, CDR1 is SGHTA and CDR2 is FQGNSA. The CDR3 is made up of 12 amino acids. CDR3 sequence reads: CASSASRETQYF. The DNA of the CDR3 is TGTGCCAGCAGCGCATCCCGGGAGACCCAGTACTTC.

The J gene is TRBJ1-2, the V gene TRBV3-1 (or the pseudogene TRBV3-2); no clear D. The germline CDR1 and CDR2 sequences are LGHDT and YNNKEL (reference sequence). Trimming took off 1 base at V and 1 base at J, with 10 bases between the two ends. The CDR3 runs to 15 residues. The CDR3 region is CASSQGLNYNYGYTF. The CDR3, as DNA: TGTGCCAGCAGCCAAGGACTAAATTATAACTATGGCTACACCTTC.